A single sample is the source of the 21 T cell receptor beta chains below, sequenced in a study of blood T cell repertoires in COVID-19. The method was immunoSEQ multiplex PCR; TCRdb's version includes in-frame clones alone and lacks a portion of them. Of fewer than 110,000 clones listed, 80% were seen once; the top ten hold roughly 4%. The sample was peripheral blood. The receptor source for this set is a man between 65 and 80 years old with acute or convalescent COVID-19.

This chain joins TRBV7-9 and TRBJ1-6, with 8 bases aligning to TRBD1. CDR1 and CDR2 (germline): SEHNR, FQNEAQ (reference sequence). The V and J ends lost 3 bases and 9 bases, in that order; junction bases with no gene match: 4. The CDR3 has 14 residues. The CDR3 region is CASSFRDRTSPLHF. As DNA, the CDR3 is TGTGCCAGCAGCTTCCGGGACAGGACTTCACCCCTCCACTTT.

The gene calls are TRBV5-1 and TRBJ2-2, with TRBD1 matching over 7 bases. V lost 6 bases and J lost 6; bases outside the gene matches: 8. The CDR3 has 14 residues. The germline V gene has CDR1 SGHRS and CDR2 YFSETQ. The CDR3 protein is CASTPGQGAGELFF. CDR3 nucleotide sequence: TGCGCCAGCACCCCGGGGCAGGGGGCCGGGGAGCTGTTTTTT.

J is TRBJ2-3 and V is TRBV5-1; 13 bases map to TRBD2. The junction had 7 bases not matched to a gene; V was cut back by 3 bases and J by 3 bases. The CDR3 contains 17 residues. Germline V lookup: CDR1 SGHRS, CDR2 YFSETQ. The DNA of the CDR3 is TGCGCCAGCAGCTCCCGGACTAGCGGGGGATTTACAGATACGCAGTATTTT. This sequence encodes CASSSRTSGGFTDTQYF. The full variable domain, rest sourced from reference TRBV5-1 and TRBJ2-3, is KAGVTQTPRYLIKTRGQQVTLSCSPISGHRSVSWYQQTPGQGLQFLFEYFSETQRNKGNFPGRFSGRQFSNSRSEMNVSTLELGDSALYLCASSSRTSGGFTDTQYFGPGTRLTVL.

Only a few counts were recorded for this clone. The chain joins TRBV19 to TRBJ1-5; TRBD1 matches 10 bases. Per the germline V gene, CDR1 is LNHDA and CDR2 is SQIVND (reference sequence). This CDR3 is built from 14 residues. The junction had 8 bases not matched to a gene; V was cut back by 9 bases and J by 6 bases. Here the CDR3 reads CASPGTGEVQPQHF. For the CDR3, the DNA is TGTGCCAGCCCCGGGACAGGGGAGGTTCAGCCCCAGCATTTT.

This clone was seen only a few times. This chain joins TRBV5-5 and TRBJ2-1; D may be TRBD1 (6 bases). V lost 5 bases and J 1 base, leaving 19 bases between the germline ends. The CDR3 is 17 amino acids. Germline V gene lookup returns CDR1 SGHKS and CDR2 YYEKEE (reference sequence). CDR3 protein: CASRAGTTGMSYNEQFF. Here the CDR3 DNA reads TGTGCCAGCAGGGCCGGGACAACGGGAATGTCCTACAATGAGCAGTTCTTC.

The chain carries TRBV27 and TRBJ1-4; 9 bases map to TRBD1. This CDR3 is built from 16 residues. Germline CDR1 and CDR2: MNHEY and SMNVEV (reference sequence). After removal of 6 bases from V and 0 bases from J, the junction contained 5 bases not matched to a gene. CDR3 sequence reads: CASRSTGGATNEKLFF. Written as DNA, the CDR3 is TGTGCCAGCAGGTCAACAGGGGGCGCAACTAATGAAAAACTGTTTTTT.

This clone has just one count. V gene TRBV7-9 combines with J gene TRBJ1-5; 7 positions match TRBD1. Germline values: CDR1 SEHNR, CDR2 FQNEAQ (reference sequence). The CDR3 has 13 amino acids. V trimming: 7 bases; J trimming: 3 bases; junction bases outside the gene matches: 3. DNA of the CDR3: TGTGCCAGCAACGGACAGGACAATCAGCCCCAGCATTTT. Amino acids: CASNGQDNQPQHF.

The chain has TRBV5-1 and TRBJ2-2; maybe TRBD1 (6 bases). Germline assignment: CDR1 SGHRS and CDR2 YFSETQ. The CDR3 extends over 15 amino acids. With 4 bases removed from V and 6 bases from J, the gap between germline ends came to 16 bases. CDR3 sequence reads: CASSPGSTGSGELFF. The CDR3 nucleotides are TGCGCCAGCAGCCCGGGGTCTACAGGGTCCGGGGAGCTGTTTTTT.

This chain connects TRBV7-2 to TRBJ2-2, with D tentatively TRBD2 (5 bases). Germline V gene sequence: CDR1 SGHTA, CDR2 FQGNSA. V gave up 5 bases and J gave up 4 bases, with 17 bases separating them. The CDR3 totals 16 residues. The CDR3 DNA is TGTGCCAGCAGCCACTTCGAGACTAAACTCACCGGGGAGCTGTTTTTT. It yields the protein CASSHFETKLTGELFF.

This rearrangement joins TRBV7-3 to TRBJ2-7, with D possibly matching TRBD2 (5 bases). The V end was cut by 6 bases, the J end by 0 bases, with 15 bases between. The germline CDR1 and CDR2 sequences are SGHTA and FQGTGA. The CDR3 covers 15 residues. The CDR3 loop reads CASRLEGFDSYEQYF. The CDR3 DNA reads TGTGCCAGCAGACTCGAGGGCTTTGACTCCTACGAGCAGTACTTC.

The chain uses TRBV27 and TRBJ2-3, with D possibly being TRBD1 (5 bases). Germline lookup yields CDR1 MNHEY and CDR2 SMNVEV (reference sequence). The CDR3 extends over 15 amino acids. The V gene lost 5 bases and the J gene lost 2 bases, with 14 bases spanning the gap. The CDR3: CASSTLTVSTDTQYF. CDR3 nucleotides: TGTGCCAGCAGTACCTTGACAGTGTCCACAGATACGCAGTATTTT.

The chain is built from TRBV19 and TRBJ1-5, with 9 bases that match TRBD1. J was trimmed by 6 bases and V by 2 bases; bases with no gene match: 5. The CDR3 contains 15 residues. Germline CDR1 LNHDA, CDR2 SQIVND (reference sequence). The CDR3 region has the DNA TGTGCCAGTAGTATATCCGGGACAGGGTCTCAGCCCCAGCATTTT. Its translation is CASSISGTGSQPQHF.

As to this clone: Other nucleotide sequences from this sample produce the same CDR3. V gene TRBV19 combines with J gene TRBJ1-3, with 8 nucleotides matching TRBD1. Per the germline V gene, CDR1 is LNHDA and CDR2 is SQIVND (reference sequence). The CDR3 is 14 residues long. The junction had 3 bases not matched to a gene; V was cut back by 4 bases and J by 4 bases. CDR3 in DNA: TGTGCCAGTAGTACTGGACAGGGAGGAAACACCATATATTTT. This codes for CASSTGQGGNTIYF.

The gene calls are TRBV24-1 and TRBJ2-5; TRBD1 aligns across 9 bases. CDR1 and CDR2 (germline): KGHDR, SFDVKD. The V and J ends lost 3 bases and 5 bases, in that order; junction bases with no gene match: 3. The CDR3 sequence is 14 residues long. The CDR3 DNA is TGTGCCACCAGTGATCCAACAGGGGGCGAGACCCAGTACTTC. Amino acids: CATSDPTGGETQYF.

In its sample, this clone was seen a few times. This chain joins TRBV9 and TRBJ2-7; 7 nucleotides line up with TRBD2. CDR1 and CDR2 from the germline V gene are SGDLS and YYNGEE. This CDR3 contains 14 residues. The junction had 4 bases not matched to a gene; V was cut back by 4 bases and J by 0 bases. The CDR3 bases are TGTGCCAGCAGCCCGAGCGGGGCCTCCTACGAGCAGTACTTC. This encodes CASSPSGASYEQYF. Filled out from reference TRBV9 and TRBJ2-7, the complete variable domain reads DSGVTQTPKHLITATGQRVTLRCSPRSGDLSVYWYQQSLDQGLQFLIQYYNGEERAKGNILERFSAQQFPDLHSELNLSSLELGDSALYFCASSPSGASYEQYFGPGTRLTVT.

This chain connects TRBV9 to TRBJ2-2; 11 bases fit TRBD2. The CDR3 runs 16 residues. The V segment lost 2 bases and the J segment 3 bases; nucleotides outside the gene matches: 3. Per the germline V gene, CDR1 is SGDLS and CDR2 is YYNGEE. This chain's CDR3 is CASSVSGGADTGELFF. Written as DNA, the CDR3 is TGTGCCAGCAGCGTTAGCGGGGGGGCAGACACCGGGGAGCTGTTTTTT.

CDR3 nucleotides: TGTGCCAGCAGTAATGAGGGGAGGGGCACAGATACGCAGTATTTT. Amino acids: CASSNEGRGTDTQYF. The chain joins TRBV9 to TRBJ2-3, with TRBD2 identical over 7 bases. V trimming: 5 bases; J trimming: 1 base; junction bases outside the gene matches: 7. CDR1 and CDR2 from the germline V gene are SGDLS and YYNGEE. The CDR3 totals 15 residues.

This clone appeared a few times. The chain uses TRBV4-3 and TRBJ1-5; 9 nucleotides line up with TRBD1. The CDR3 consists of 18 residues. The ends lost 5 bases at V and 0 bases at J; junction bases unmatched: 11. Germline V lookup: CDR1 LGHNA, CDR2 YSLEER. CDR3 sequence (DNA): TGCGCCAGCAGCGAAGGGACAGGGACCTTCTATAGCAATCAGCCCCAGCATTTT. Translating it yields CASSEGTGTFYSNQPQHF.

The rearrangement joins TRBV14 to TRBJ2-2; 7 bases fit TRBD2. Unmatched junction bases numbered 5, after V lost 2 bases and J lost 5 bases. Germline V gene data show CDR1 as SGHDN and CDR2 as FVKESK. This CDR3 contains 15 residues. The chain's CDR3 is CASSQFGGLTGELFF. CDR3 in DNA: TGTGCCAGCAGCCAATTCGGGGGGTTAACCGGGGAGCTGTTTTTT. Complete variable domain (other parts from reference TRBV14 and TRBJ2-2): EAGVTQFPSHSVIEKGQTVTLRCDPISGHDNLYWYRRVMGKEIKFLLHFVKESKQDESGMPNNRFLAERTGGTYSTLKVQPAELEDSGVYFCASSQFGGLTGELFFGEGSRLTVL.

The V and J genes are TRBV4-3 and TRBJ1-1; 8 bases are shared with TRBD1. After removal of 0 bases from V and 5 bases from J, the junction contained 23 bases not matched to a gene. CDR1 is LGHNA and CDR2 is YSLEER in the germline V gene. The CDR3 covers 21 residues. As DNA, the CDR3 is TGCGCCAGCAGCCAAGAAGGGACGGGGCAGGGGGCGATCCCACCAGGGACTGAAGCTTTCTTT. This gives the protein CASSQEGTGQGAIPPGTEAFF.

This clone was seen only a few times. CDR3: CASSPETGSNQPQHF. Written as DNA, the CDR3 is TGCGCCAGCAGCCCGGAGACAGGGAGCAATCAGCCCCAGCATTTT. This chain uses TRBV5-1 with TRBJ1-5, with 7 bases that match TRBD1. Germline V gives CDR1 SGHRS, CDR2 YFSETQ. The CDR3 contains 15 residues. Trimming took 4 bases from V and 1 from J; bases not matched to a gene: 5.